This T cell receptor (beta chain) came from a study of PD-1 and CTLA-4 blockade in melanoma. Sequencing used immunoSEQ multiplex PCR; TCRdb keeps in-frame clones, though not all of them. The repertoire includes around 31,000 clones, about 88% of them detected once, and around 5.8% sits in the top ten. The CDR3 has 13 amino acids. The ends lost 4 bases at V and 3 bases at J; junction bases unmatched: 5. The V gene's germline CDR1 is SQVTM and CDR2 ANQGSEA. The V call is TRBV29-1, the J call TRBJ2-5; 7 bases are a match to TRBD1. The sequence came from a human donor with melanoma. Sample: CD8+ T cells from peripheral blood, taken from a patient given anti-PD-1 treatment. CDR3 nucleotides: TGCAGCGTTGGGTGGGGGACAGAAGAGACCCAGTACTTC. Its protein product is CSVGWGTEETQYF.